This T cell receptor beta chain is from a study of T-cell memory formation after mild COVID-19. The overall study: For the most part, TCR clusters were specific to one donor.

TCRdb re-called the 5' RACE reads with MiXCR, one entry per CDR3 protein. This sample has 250,000 to 400,000 distinct CDR3 sequences, with roughly an eighth found just once. V was cut by 1 base and J by 0 bases, with 16 bases left in between. The CDR3 has 17 residues. CDR1 is DFQATT, CDR2 SNEGSKA, per germline (reference sequence). Regarding the study as a whole: Some clones that responded were present in memory (sampled pre-infection), which suggests cross-reactive memory joined.

To note about this clonotype: The antigen is not known.

Sequenced: PBMCs or a T cell subset sorted from them (not recorded which). The rearrangement links TRBV20-1 to TRBJ1-3, with D possibly being TRBD1 (5 bases). The origin of this receptor is a man younger than 35 who had mild COVID-19 (a few samples of this study predate the infection). Cell type and time point are not known. CDR3 DNA: TGCAGTGCTAGAGGGATAACTCCCGGGGGCTCTGGAAACACCATATATTTT. It specifies CSARGITPGGSGNTIYF.